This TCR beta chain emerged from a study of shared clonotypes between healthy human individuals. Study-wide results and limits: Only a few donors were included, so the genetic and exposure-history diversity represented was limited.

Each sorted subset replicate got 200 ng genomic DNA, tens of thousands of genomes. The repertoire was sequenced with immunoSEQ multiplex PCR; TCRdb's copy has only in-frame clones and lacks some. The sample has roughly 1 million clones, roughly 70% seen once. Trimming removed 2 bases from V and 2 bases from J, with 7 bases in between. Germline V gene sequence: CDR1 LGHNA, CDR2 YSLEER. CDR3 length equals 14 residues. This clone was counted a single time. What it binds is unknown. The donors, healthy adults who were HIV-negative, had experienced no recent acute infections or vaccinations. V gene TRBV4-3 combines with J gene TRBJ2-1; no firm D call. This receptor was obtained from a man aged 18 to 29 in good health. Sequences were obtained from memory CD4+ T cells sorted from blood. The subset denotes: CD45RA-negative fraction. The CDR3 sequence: CASSQNSAYNEQFF. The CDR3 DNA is TGCGCCAGCAGCCAAAACTCCGCCTACAATGAGCAGTTCTTC.